Reported below is one T cell receptor (beta chain). The record originates from a study of blood T cell repertoires in COVID-19. Study at large: PBMCs, B-cell-depleted T cells, or T cells were the source of the cDNA or gDNA that made up the material.

Authors' processing steps: Estimation of nucleated cell counts relied on the amplification of reference gene primers. TCRdb's copy holds only in-frame clones and misses some; the assay was immunoSEQ multiplex PCR. That table furnishes V, J and clone size, whereas the DNA furnished D and trimming. The sample has 60,000 to 70,000 clones; approximately 84% are singletons. V lost 4 bases and J 2 bases, leaving 8 bases between the germline ends. CDR1 is SNHLY, CDR2 FYNNEI, per germline. The CDR3 contains 13 residues. The chain employs TRBV2 and TRBJ2-5; D not resolved. The material sequenced was peripheral blood. The origin of this receptor is a man aged 35-49 years with COVID-19, enrolled during active disease. Here the CDR3 reads CASSARLQETQYF. The CDR3 DNA reads TGTGCCAGCAGTGCTCGTCTTCAAGAGACCCAGTACTTC.